This T cell receptor (beta chain) was retrieved from a study of blood T cell repertoires in COVID-19. Study details: COVID-19 samples collected from the United States, Italy and Spain covered acute and convalescent phases. T cells, B-cell-depleted T cells, or PBMCs provided the cDNA or gDNA that served as material.

The length of the CDR3 is 15 residues. How the authors handled the data: From reference gene primer amplification, estimates of nucleated cell counts were derived. Sequencing was performed with immunoSEQ multiplex PCR; in TCRdb, only in-frame clones are kept and a portion is missing. V and J calls and clone size come straight from that table; D and trimming were deduced from the DNA. The sample shows approximately 210,000 clones, around 86% of them seen only once. The rearrangement links TRBV21-1 to TRBJ1-1; the table's D call, TRBD1, has no DNA check behind it. TRBV21-1 is marked as a pseudogene. Sample: peripheral blood. This receptor was identified in a man aged 45 to 65 with COVID-19, enrolled during active disease. The CDR3 DNA reads as TGTGCCAGCAACACGTCCTGGGACAGGGTCACTGAAGCTTTCTTT. Protein sequence: CASNTSWDRVTEAFF.